This T cell receptor (beta chain) was sequenced in a study of blood T cell repertoires in COVID-19 (dated by TCRdb to about 2020). About the study as a whole: Collaborator samples came from the United States, Italy and Spain and covered acute and convalescent phases of COVID-19. The samples were drawn from two sources: the first 160 participants of the ongoing ImmuneRACE study, and 1,000 to 1,500 subjects contributed by 6 global collaborators. Deeply sampled blood TCRbeta repertoires from subjects exposed to, actively infected with, or recovered from COVID-19 were included in the dataset. The repertoires were released in a freely available public database meant as a resource for research on the immune response to SARS-CoV-2. Where available, HLA class I and class II types were taken from metadata supplied by the sample provider and were not determined by assay-based typing. The material from the prospective study consisted of cDNA or gDNA derived from T cells, B-cell-depleted T cells, or PBMCs. Sample metadata almost always included a de-identified subject ID, COVID-19 status, age in years and sex.

Germline trimming: 3 bases from V, 2 bases from J; junction bases outside gene matches: 0. From its cysteine to its phenylalanine, the CDR3 spans 13 amino acids. Here the CDR3 DNA is all that survives: 39 bases in frame from base 1. TCRbeta CDR3 regions were amplified from genomic DNA using the immunoSEQ Assay, a bias-controlled multiplex PCR. Processing in the source paper ran as follows. The number of nucleated cells in each sample was estimated by amplification of reference gene primers within the assay. Sequence reads were collapsed and filtered to measure the absolute abundance of every unique TCRbeta CDR3 rearrangement. For each sample, productive Simpson clonality was calculated by taking the square root of Simpson's diversity index across productive rearrangements. TCRdb carries this immuneACCESS record with in-frame sequences only. Its versions omit some clonotypes, under half of them owing to an unresolved V gene in the studies checked, with the rest unexplained. V and J calls plus clone size are reproduced from that table; the DNA served to infer D and trimming. This sample lists approximately 260,000 clones; approximately 86% were detected once. The ten most abundant clones make up about 6% of the sample.

Participants in the prospective study were enrolled through a virtual design, were aged roughly 18 to 95 years, and lived in about 25 United States geographic areas. In the prospective study, participants were assigned to cohorts based on the clinical history participants reported in a screening survey and a study questionnaire. Mobile phlebotomists in the prospective study collected whole blood, serum and a nasopharyngeal or oropharyngeal swab from every participant. Participants in the prospective study had the option to provide additional blood draws and questionnaires over an approximately 2-month period. Blood samples from the prospective study were shipped frozen or at room temperature prior to DNA extraction. As regards this clone: Its antigen has not been determined. Per-base quality was not reported, and no clone a single base away is much larger than it. Other nucleotide sequences in the sample specify the same CDR3.

Findings and caveats that apply to the study as a whole: The amount of clinical and demographic metadata varied by source and participant and was provided uncurated.

This TCR was sampled from a woman in her 30s with acute COVID-19. Sequencing input: PBMCs or T cells enriched from blood (not recorded which). This chain joins TRBV12-3 or TRBV12-4 to TRBJ1-2, and 7 bases in between align with TRBD1. The CDR3 amino acid sequence is: CASSLTGNYGYTF. The DNA sequence is given as TGTGCCAGCAGTTTGACAGGGAACTATGGCTACACCTTC.